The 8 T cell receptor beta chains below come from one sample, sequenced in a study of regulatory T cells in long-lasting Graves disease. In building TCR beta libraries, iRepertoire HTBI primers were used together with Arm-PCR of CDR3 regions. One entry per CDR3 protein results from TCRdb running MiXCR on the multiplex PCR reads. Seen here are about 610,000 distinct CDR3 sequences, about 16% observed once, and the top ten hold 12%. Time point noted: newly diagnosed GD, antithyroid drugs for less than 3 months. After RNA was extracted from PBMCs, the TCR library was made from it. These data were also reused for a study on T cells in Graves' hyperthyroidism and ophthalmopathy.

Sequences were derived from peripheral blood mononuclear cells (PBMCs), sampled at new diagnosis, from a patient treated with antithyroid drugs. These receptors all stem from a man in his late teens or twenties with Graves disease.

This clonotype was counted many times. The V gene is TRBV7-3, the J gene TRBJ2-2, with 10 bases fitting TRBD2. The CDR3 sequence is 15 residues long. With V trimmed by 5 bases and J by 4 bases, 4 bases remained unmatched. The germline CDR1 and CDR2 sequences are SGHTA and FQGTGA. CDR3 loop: CASSPGLAVTGELFF. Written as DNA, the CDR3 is TGTGCCAGCAGCCCCGGACTAGCGGTCACCGGGGAGCTGTTTTTT.

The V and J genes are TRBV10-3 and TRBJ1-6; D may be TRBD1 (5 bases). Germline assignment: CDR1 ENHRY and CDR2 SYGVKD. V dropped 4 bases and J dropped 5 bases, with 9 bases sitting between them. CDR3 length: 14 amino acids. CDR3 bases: TGTGCCATCAGTGGGGACGGAAATAATTCACCCCTCCACTTT. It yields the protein CAISGDGNNSPLHF.

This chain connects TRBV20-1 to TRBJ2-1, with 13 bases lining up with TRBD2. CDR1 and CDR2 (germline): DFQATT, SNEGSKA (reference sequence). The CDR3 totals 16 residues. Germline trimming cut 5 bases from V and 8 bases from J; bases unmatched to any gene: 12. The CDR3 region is CSAGTSGNFEVDEQFF. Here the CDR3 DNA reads TGCAGTGCTGGGACTAGCGGGAACTTTGAGGTCGATGAGCAGTTCTTC.

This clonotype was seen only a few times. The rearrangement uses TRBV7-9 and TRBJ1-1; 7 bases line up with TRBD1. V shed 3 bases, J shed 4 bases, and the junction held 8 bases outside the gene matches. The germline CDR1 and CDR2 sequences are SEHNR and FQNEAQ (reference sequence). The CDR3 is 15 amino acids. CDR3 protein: CASSFRQGIATEAFF. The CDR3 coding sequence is TGTGCCAGCAGCTTTCGACAGGGAATCGCCACTGAAGCTTTCTTT.

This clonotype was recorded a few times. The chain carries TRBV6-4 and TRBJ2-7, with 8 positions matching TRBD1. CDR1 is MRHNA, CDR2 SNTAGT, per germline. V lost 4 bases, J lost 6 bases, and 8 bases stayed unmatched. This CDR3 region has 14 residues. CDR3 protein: CASSARGPLCEQYF. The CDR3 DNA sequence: TGTGCCAGCAGTGCCAGGGGGCCACTTTGCGAGCAGTACTTC.

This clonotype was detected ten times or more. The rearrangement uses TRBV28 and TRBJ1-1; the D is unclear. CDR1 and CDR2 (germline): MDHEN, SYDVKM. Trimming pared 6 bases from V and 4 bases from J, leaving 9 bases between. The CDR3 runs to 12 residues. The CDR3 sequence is CASSKGFTEAFF. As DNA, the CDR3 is TGTGCCAGCAGCAAAGGTTTCACTGAAGCTTTCTTT.

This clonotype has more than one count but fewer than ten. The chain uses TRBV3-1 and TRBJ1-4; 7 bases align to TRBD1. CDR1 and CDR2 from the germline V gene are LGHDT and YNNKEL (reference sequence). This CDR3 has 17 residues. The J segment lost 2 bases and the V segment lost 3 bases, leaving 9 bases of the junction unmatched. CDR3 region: CASSHAGGGWTNEKLFF. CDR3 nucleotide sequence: TGTGCCAGCAGCCATGCAGGGGGTGGATGGACTAATGAAAAACTGTTTTTT.

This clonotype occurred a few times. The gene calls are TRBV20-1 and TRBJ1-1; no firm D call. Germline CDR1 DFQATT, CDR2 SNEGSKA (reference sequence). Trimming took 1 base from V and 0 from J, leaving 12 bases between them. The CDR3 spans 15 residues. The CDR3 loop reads CSARVNARLNTEAFF. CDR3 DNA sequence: TGCAGTGCTAGAGTGAACGCCCGACTGAACACTGAAGCTTTCTTT.